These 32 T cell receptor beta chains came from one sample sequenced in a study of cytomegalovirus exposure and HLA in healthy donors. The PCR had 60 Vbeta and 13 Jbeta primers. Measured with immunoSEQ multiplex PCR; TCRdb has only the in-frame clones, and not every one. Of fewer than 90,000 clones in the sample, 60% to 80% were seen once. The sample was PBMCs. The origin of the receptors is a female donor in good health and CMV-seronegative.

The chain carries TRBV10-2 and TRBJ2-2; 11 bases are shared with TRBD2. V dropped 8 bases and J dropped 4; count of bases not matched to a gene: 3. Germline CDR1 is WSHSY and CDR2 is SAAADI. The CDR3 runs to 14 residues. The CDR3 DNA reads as TGCGCCAGCTTAGCGGGAGGGGGCACCGGGGAGCTGTTTTTT. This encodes CASLAGGGTGELFF.

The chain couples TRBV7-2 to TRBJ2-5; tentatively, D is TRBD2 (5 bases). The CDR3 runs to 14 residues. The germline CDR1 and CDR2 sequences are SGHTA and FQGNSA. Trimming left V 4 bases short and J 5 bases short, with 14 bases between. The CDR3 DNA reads TGTGCCAGCAGCTCTCCGCCGGAGCGGGAGACCCAGTACTTC. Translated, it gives CASSSPPERETQYF.

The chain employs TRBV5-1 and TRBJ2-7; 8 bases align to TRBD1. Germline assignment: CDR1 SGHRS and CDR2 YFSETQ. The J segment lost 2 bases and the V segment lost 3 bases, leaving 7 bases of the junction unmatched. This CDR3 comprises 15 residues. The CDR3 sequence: CASSSRTGFTYEQYF. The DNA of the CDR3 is TGCGCCAGCAGCTCCAGGACAGGGTTCACCTACGAGCAGTACTTC.

CDR3 region: CASSQSPTDGYGYTF. As DNA, the CDR3 is TGTGCCAGCAGCCAATCTCCGACAGATGGCTATGGCTACACCTTC. V is TRBV16 and J is TRBJ1-2, with D maybe TRBD1 (5 bases). The CDR3 sequence is 15 residues long. Trimming shortened V by 0 bases and J by 4 bases, and 12 bases separated the two germline ends. CDR1 is KGHSY, CDR2 FQNENV, per germline.

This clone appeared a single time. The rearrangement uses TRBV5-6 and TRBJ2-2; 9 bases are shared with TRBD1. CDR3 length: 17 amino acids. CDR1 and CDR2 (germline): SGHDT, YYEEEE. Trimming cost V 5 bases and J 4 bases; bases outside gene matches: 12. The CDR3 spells CASRSPGQGYGTGELFF. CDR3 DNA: TGTGCCAGCAGATCCCCGGGACAGGGTTATGGCACCGGGGAGCTGTTTTTT. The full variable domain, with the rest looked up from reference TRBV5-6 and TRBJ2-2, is DAGVTQSPTHLIKTRGQQVTLRCSPKSGHDTVSWYQQALGQGPQFIFQYYEEEERQRGNFPDRFSGHQFPNYSSELNVNALLLGDSALYLCASRSPGQGYGTGELFFGEGSRLTVL.

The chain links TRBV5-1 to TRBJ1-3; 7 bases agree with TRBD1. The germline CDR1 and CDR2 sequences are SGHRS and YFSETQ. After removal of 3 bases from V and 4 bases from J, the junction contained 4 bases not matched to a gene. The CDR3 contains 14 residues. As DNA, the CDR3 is TGCGCCAGCAGCTCCACAGGGGAAGGAAACACCATATATTTT. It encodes CASSSTGEGNTIYF.

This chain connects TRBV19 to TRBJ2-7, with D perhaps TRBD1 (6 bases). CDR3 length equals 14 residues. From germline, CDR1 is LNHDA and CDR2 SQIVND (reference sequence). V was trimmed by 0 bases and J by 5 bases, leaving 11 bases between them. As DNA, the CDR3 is TGTGCCAGTAGTATAGAGGGGGCTAGGAACGAGCAGTACTTC. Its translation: CASSIEGARNEQYF.

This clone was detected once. CDR3 in DNA: TGTGCCAGCAGCCCCTTAGCGGGAGGACGAGAGACCCAGTACTTC. The encoded protein is CASSPLAGGRETQYF. The rearrangement links TRBV6-1 to TRBJ2-5; 10 positions match TRBD2. Germline CDR1 MNHNS, CDR2 SASEGT. V lost 6 bases and J lost 4; bases outside the gene matches: 8. This CDR3 contains 15 residues.

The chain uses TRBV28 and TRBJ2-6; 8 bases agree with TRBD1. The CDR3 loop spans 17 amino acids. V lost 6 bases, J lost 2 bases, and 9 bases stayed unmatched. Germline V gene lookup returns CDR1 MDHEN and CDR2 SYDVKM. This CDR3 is CASSPGQGKAGANVLTF. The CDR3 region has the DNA TGTGCCAGCAGCCCCGGACAGGGAAAGGCTGGGGCCAACGTCCTGACTTTC.

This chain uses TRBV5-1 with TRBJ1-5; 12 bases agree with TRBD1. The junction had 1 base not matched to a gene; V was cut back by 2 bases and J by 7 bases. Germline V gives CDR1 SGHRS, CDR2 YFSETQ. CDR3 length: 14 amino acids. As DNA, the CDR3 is TGCGCCAGCAGCTTAGGGACAGGGGGCCAGCCCCAGCATTTT. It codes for CASSLGTGGQPQHF.

CDR3 protein: CASSLLQSYEQYF. CDR3 in DNA: TGCGCCAGCAGTCTTCTCCAGTCCTACGAGCAGTACTTC. V usage is TRBV4-1 and J usage is TRBJ2-7; D unresolved. The CDR3 loop spans 13 amino acids. V lost 6 bases and J lost 1, with 10 bases in between. Germline V gives CDR1 MGHRA, CDR2 YSYEKL.

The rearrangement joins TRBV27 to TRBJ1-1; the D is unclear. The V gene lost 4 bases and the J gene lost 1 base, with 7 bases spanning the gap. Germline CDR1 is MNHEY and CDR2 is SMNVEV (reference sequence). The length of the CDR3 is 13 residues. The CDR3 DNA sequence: TGTGCCAGCAGTTCAATCAGGAACACTGAAGCTTTCTTT. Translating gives CASSSIRNTEAFF.

The CDR3 region is CASTGGVVVGYTF. Written as DNA, the CDR3 is TGTGCCAGCACCGGGGGGGTAGTAGTCGGCTACACCTTC. This chain uses TRBV2 with TRBJ1-2, with D perhaps TRBD1 (5 bases). Germline V gives CDR1 SNHLY, CDR2 FYNNEI. The CDR3 covers 13 residues. The V end lost 7 bases, the J end lost 8 bases, and 17 bases lay between the germline ends.

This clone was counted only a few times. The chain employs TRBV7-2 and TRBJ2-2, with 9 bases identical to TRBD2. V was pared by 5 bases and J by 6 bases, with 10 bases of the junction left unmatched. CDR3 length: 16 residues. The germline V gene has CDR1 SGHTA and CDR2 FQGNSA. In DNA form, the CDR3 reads TGTGCCAGCAGCCCCCAAGGCGGGGGGGCCCCCGGGGAGCTGTTTTTT. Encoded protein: CASSPQGGGAPGELFF.

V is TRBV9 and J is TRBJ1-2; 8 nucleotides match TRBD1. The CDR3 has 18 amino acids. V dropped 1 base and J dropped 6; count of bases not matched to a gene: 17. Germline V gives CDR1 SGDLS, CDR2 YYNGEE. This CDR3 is CASSVNLGQGPWQNGYTF. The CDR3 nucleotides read TGTGCCAGCAGCGTAAATCTTGGACAGGGCCCATGGCAGAATGGCTACACCTTC.

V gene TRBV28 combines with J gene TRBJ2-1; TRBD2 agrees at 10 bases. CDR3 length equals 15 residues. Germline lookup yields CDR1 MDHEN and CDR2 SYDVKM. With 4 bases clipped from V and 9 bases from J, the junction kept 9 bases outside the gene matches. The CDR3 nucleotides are TGTGCCAGCAGTTCTCTAGCGGGGGCTGTCGGTGAGCAGTTCTTC. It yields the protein CASSSLAGAVGEQFF.

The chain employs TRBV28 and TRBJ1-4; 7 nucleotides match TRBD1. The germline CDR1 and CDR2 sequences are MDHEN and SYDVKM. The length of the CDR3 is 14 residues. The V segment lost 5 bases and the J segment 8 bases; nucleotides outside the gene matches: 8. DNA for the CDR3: TGTGCCAGCAGTAGAGGGGGCAAAGAGGAAAAACTGTTTTTT. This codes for CASSRGGKEEKLFF.

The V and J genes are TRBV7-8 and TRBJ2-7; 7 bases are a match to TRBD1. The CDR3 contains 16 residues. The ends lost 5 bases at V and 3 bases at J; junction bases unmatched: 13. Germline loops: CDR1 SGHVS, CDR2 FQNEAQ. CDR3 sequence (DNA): TGTGCCAGCAGCCACCCGGGAAGGGGGCGCTTCTACGAGCAGTACTTC. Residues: CASSHPGRGRFYEQYF. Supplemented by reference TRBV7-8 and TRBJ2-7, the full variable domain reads GAGVSQSPRYKVAKRGQDVALRCDPISGHVSLFWYQQALGQGPEFLTYFQNEAQLDKSGLPSDRFFAERPEGSVSTLKIQRTQQEDSAVYLCASSHPGRGRFYEQYFGPGTRLTVT.

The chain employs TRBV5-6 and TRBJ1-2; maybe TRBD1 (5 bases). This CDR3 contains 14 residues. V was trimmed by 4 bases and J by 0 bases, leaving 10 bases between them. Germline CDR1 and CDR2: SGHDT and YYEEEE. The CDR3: CASSPSTANYGYTF. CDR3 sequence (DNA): TGTGCCAGCAGCCCTTCGACAGCTAACTATGGCTACACCTTC.

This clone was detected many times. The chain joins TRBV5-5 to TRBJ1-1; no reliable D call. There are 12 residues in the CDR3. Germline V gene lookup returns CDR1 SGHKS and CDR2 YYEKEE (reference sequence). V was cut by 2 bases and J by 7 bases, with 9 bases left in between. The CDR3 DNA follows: TGTGCCAGCAGCTTTCGGCAGGATGAAGCTTTCTTT. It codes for CASSFRQDEAFF.

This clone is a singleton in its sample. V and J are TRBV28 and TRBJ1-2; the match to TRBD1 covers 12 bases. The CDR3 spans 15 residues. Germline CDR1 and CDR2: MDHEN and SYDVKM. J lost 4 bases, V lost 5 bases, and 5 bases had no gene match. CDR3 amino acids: CASSPGTGGTYGYTF. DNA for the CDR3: TGTGCCAGCAGTCCGGGGACAGGGGGCACCTATGGCTACACCTTC.

The CDR3 region is CASSSTSGSYEQYF. CDR3 DNA: TGTGCCAGTAGTTCGACTAGCGGGAGTTACGAGCAGTACTTC. This chain links TRBV19 with TRBJ2-5; 12 nucleotides match TRBD2. TRBJ2-7 explains the end of the DNA better; the J call may be wrong. Germline CDR1 is LNHDA and CDR2 is SQIVND (reference sequence). The CDR3 runs to 14 residues.

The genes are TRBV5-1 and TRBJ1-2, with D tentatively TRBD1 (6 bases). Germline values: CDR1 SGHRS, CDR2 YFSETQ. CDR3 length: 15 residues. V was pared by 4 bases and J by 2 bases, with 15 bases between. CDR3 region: CASSAVTRGNYGYTF. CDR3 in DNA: TGCGCCAGCAGCGCCGTAACGAGGGGGAACTATGGCTACACCTTC.

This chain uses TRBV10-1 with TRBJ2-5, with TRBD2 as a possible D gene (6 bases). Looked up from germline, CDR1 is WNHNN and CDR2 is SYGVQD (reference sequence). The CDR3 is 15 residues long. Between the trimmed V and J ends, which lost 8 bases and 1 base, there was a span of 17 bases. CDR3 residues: CASQASGRPQETQYF. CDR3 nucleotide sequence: TGCGCCAGCCAGGCCAGCGGGCGGCCCCAAGAGACCCAGTACTTC.

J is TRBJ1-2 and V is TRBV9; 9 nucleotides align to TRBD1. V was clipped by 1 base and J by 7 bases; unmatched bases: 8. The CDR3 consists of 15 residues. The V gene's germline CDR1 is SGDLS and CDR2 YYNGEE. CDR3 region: CASSVTGTGSRGYTF. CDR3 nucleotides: TGTGCCAGCAGCGTAACCGGGACAGGGTCTCGTGGCTACACCTTC.

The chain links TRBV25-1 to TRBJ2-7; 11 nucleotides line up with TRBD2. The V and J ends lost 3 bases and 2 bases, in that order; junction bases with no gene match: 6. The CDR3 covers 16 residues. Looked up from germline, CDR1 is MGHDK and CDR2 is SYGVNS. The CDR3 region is CASSEPTSGSTYEQYF. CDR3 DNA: TGTGCCAGCAGTGAGCCAACTAGCGGGAGCACCTACGAGCAGTACTTC.

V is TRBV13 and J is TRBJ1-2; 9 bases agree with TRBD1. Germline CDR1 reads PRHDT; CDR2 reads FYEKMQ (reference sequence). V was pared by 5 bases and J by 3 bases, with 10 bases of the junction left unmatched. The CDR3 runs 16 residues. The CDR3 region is CASSEMGQGRDYGYTF. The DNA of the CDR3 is TGTGCCAGCAGCGAAATGGGACAGGGTAGGGACTATGGCTACACCTTC.

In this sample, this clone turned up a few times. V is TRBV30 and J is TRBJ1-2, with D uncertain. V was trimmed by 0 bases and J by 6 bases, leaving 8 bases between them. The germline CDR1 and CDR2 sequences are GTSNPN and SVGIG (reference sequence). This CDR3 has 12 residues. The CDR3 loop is CAWSVFGDGYTF. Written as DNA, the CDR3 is TGTGCCTGGAGTGTATTTGGAGATGGCTACACCTTC. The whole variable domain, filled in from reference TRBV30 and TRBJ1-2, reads SQTIHQWPATLVQPVGSPLSLECTVEGTSNPNLYWYRQAAGRGLQLLFYSVGIGQISSEVPQNLSASRPQDRQFILSSKKLLLSDSGFYLCAWSVFGDGYTFGSGTRLTVV.

In nucleotides, the CDR3 is TGTGCCAGCAGTTCCCTCGACAGGGGAACTGAAGCTTTCTTT. It codes for CASSSLDRGTEAFF. The chain uses TRBV27 and TRBJ1-1, with 8 bases that match TRBD1. With 4 bases clipped from V and 5 bases from J, the junction kept 6 bases outside the gene matches. CDR3 length equals 14 residues. Germline assignment: CDR1 MNHEY and CDR2 SMNVEV (reference sequence).

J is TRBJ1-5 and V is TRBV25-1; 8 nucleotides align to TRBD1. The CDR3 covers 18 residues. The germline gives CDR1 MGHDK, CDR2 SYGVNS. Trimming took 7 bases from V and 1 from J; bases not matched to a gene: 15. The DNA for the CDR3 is TGTGCCAGCACCGACTTGGGACAGGAACCCTCAAGCAATCAGCCCCAGCATTTT. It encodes CASTDLGQEPSSNQPQHF.

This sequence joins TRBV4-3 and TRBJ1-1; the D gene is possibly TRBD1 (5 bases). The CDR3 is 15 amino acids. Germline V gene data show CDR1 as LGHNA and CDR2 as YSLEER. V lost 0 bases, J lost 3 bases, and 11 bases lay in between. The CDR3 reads CASSQEGTGDTEAFF. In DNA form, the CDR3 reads TGCGCCAGCAGCCAAGAAGGGACGGGGGACACTGAAGCTTTCTTT.

CDR3: CASSIAWDRLTTEAFF. CDR3 nucleotides: TGTGCCAGTAGTATTGCCTGGGACAGGCTGACCACTGAAGCTTTCTTT. The genes are TRBV19 and TRBJ1-1, with TRBD1 matching over 8 bases. V lost 3 bases and J lost 4; bases outside the gene matches: 10. This CDR3 is 16 amino acids long. Germline values: CDR1 LNHDA, CDR2 SQIVND (reference sequence). Drawing the rest from reference TRBV19 and TRBJ1-1, the complete variable domain is DGGITQSPKYLFRKEGQNVTLSCEQNLNHDAMYWYRQDPGQGLRLIYYSQIVNDFQKGDIAEGYSVSREKKESFPLTVTSAQKNPTAFYLCASSIAWDRLTTEAFFGQGTRLTVV.